The 26 T cell receptor beta chains below were found in one sample sequenced in a study of T cell responses to AZD1222 COVID-19 vaccine. Clones were read by immunoSEQ multiplex PCR, and TCRdb kept only the in-frame ones, dropping some. This sample yields 90,000 to 150,000 clones, of which roughly 90% are seen a single time; approximately 8% belongs to the top ten. The sequencing here drew on peripheral blood, taken 28 days after the second AZD1222 dose. The receptors shown here come from an adult who received the AZD1222 COVID-19 vaccine.

The genes are TRBV15 and TRBJ2-7; 9 bases are shared with TRBD1. V shed 1 base, J shed 3 bases, and the junction held 4 bases outside the gene matches. This CDR3 spans 15 amino acids. Germline loops: CDR1 LNHNV, CDR2 YYDKDF (reference sequence). The CDR3 region has the DNA TGTGCCACCAGCAGAGCCGGGACAGGGCTCTACGAGCAGTACTTC. It specifies CATSRAGTGLYEQYF.

The chain combines TRBV5-5 with TRBJ1-3; D unresolved. Trimming cost V 4 bases and J 0 bases, with 17 bases left between them. CDR1 is SGHKS, CDR2 YYEKEE, per germline (reference sequence). The CDR3 has 17 amino acids. As DNA, the CDR3 is TGTGCCAGCAGCACCCAAACCGGACGGAGCTCTGGAAACACCATATATTTT. This codes for CASSTQTGRSSGNTIYF.

This sequence joins TRBV7-9 and TRBJ2-7; 8 bases agree with TRBD2. V gave up 1 base and J gave up 5 bases; unmatched junction bases: 16. Germline V gives CDR1 SEHNR, CDR2 FQNEAQ (reference sequence). This CDR3 comprises 18 residues. The CDR3 region is CASSLGPTSGPEGDEQYF. Here the CDR3 DNA reads TGTGCCAGCAGCTTAGGTCCCACTAGCGGACCCGAAGGGGACGAGCAGTACTTC.

CDR3 sequence: CASSLAGETDTQYF. CDR3 DNA sequence: TGTGCCAGCTCCCTGGCGGGGGAAACAGATACGCAGTATTTT. The chain recombines TRBV28 with TRBJ2-3; 7 bases agree with TRBD2. V lost 8 bases to trimming and J lost 3 bases; unmatched junction nucleotides: 8. The germline gives CDR1 MDHEN, CDR2 SYDVKM. There are 14 residues in the CDR3.

The chain has TRBV7-9 and TRBJ1-1; TRBD1 aligns across 8 bases. CDR3 length: 16 amino acids. Trimming took 2 bases from V and 0 from J; bases not matched to a gene: 5. The V gene's germline CDR1 is SEHNR and CDR2 FQNEAQ (reference sequence). The CDR3 DNA reads as TGTGCCAGCAGCTTAACTGACAGGGGTATGAACACTGAAGCTTTCTTT. This translates into CASSLTDRGMNTEAFF.

The gene calls are TRBV4-1 and TRBJ1-6; D is unresolved. Germline V gene lookup returns CDR1 MGHRA and CDR2 YSYEKL. V was shortened by 5 bases and J by 0 bases, with 11 bases between the two germline ends. The CDR3 covers 16 residues. The CDR3 loop reads CASSFDISSYNSPLHF. The CDR3 DNA is TGCGCCAGCAGCTTCGACATTAGCTCCTATAATTCACCCCTCCACTTT.

The gene calls are TRBV19 and TRBJ1-1; unclear D gene. Germline V gives CDR1 LNHDA, CDR2 SQIVND (reference sequence). The CDR3 consists of 14 residues. Trimming cost V 2 bases and J 1 base, with 8 bases left between them. The CDR3 loop reads CASSIFQENTEAFF. The CDR3 region has the DNA TGTGCCAGTAGTATATTTCAGGAGAACACTGAAGCTTTCTTT.

The rearrangement joins TRBV3-1 (or the pseudogene TRBV3-2) to TRBJ2-3; 8 positions match TRBD2. This CDR3 contains 17 residues. With 4 bases clipped from V and 0 bases from J, the junction kept 9 bases outside the gene matches. Germline loops: CDR1 LGHDT, CDR2 YNNKEL (reference sequence). The CDR3 DNA follows: TGTGCCAGCAGCCGCACAACTAGCGGAGGCAGCACAGATACGCAGTATTTT. Amino acids: CASSRTTSGGSTDTQYF.

The genes are TRBV3-1 (or the pseudogene TRBV3-2) and TRBJ2-6, with D maybe TRBD2 (5 bases). Germline assignment: CDR1 LGHDT and CDR2 YNNKEL (reference sequence). CDR3 length: 17 amino acids. Trimming took off 0 bases at V and 0 bases at J, with 9 bases between the two ends. The CDR3 region has the DNA TGTGCCAGCAGCCAAGATTGGGGAGTCTCTGGGGCCAACGTCCTGACTTTC. Translating gives CASSQDWGVSGANVLTF.

CDR3 DNA: TGTGCCACCAGTGATCATCAGATCGGCGGGTCCTACAATGAGCAGTTCTTC. This gives the protein CATSDHQIGGSYNEQFF. The chain is built from TRBV24-1 and TRBJ2-1; tentative D call: TRBD2 (5 bases). V lost 3 bases and J 1 base, leaving 15 bases between the germline ends. The CDR3 runs to 17 residues. CDR1 is KGHDR, CDR2 SFDVKD, per germline.

The chain employs TRBV6-5 and TRBJ1-6; D call uncertain. The CDR3 spans 14 residues. Germline CDR1 MNHEY, CDR2 SVGAGI. Trimming cost V 2 bases and J 0 bases, with 2 bases left between them. The CDR3 loop reads CASSYSSYNSPLHF. CDR3 sequence (DNA): TGTGCCAGCAGTTACAGCTCCTATAATTCACCCCTCCACTTT.

The V call is TRBV7-8, the J call TRBJ2-7; 7 positions agree with TRBD2. J gave up 2 bases and V 6 bases, and 7 bases lay outside the gene matches. The CDR3 is 14 residues long. The germline gives CDR1 SGHVS, CDR2 FQNEAQ. DNA of the CDR3: TGTGCCAGCAGTCAGAGGGGAGGGGCCTACGAGCAGTACTTC. Protein sequence: CASSQRGGAYEQYF.

The chain combines TRBV13 with TRBJ2-7; TRBD1 aligns across 7 bases. Germline V lookup: CDR1 PRHDT, CDR2 FYEKMQ (reference sequence). V dropped 5 bases and J dropped 2; count of bases not matched to a gene: 12. The CDR3 runs to 16 residues. CDR3 in DNA: TGTGCCAGCAGCCAACGGGACAGATACGTACCCTACGAGCAGTACTTC. It encodes CASSQRDRYVPYEQYF.

The chain has TRBV2 and TRBJ1-4; D is possibly TRBD1 (5 bases). Germline assignment: CDR1 SNHLY and CDR2 FYNNEI. With 0 bases removed from V and 8 bases from J, the gap between germline ends came to 16 bases. This CDR3 region has 16 residues. As DNA, the CDR3 is TGTGCCAGCAGTGAAGCGCTTGGGACGCGCGAGGAAAAACTGTTTTTT. Translating it yields CASSEALGTREEKLFF.

CDR3 bases: TGTGCCAGCAGTTACAGGGAGAGCTACGAGCAGTACTTC. It yields the protein CASSYRESYEQYF. The V and J genes are TRBV12-3 or TRBV12-4 and TRBJ2-7, with a weak D call TRBD1 (6 bases). This CDR3 has 13 amino acids. V lost 4 bases to trimming and J lost 3 bases, with 10 bases between them.

The rearrangement joins TRBV6-5 to TRBJ1-6; 8 bases agree with TRBD1. Germline V gives CDR1 MNHEY, CDR2 SVGAGI. V lost 6 bases and J lost 5; bases outside the gene matches: 3. The CDR3 has 14 amino acids. The DNA of the CDR3 is TGTGCCAGCAGGTTGACAGGGGATAATTCACCCCTCCACTTT. Protein product: CASRLTGDNSPLHF.

The chain couples TRBV27 to TRBJ1-1; tentative D call: TRBD1 (5 bases). The CDR3 length is 13 residues. CDR1 MNHEY and CDR2 SMNVEV come from the germline V gene (reference sequence). V lost 8 bases, J lost 4 bases, and 14 bases lay in between. CDR3 loop: CASGVWGGTEAFF. CDR3 DNA sequence: TGTGCCAGCGGTGTTTGGGGGGGCACTGAAGCTTTCTTT.

The rearrangement links TRBV3-1 (or the pseudogene TRBV3-2) to TRBJ1-5; the D gene is possibly TRBD1 (5 bases). The CDR3 sequence is 15 residues long. The ends were cut back, 0 bases at V and 6 bases at J, with 12 bases in the middle. CDR1 and CDR2 from the germline V gene are LGHDT and YNNKEL (reference sequence). CDR3 in amino acids: CASSQDPGVGQPQHF. The CDR3 region has the DNA TGTGCCAGCAGCCAAGATCCGGGGGTCGGTCAGCCCCAGCATTTT.

The V and J genes are TRBV15 and TRBJ2-3; no reliable D call. The V gene's germline CDR1 is LNHNV and CDR2 YYDKDF (reference sequence). Deletions cut 0 bases from V and 1 base from J, with 8 bases between. The CDR3 has 15 residues. The CDR3 region has the DNA TGTGCCACCAGCAGAGAAGGGCAGGGCACAGATACGCAGTATTTT. Amino acids: CATSREGQGTDTQYF.

This chain uses TRBV11-1 with TRBJ2-1; no firm D call. Germline V gene sequence: CDR1 SGHAT, CDR2 FQDESV (reference sequence). The CDR3 covers 15 residues. Trimming left V 4 bases short and J 7 bases short, with 17 bases between. DNA of the CDR3: TGTGCCAGCAGCTCCCTTGGAAGTGTGGTGAATGAGCAGTTCTTC. Its protein product is CASSSLGSVVNEQFF.

This chain connects TRBV4-2 to TRBJ2-3; D is ambiguous. CDR1 is LGHNA and CDR2 is YNFKEQ in the germline V gene. V dropped 5 bases and J dropped 2 bases, with 8 bases sitting between them. The CDR3 runs to 13 residues. CDR3 loop: CASSGRTTDTQYF. The CDR3, as DNA: TGTGCCAGCAGCGGGCGGACCACAGATACGCAGTATTTT.

The V and J genes are TRBV2 and TRBJ1-1; TRBD1 aligns across 7 bases. CDR3 size: 17 residues. V lost 4 bases, J lost 0 bases, and 11 bases stayed unmatched. Germline V gives CDR1 SNHLY, CDR2 FYNNEI. Here the CDR3 DNA reads TGTGCCAGCAGTGGCTGGGGGACAGCCGACCTGAACACTGAAGCTTTCTTT. It encodes CASSGWGTADLNTEAFF.

The rearrangement joins TRBV28 to TRBJ1-1; D unresolved. The CDR3 runs to 12 residues. Germline V lookup: CDR1 MDHEN, CDR2 SYDVKM. Trimming removed 3 bases at V and 10 bases at J, with 12 bases between. CDR3 bases: TGTGCCAGCAGTTTCTTGCCCAAAGGAGCTTTCTTT. This codes for CASSFLPKGAFF. Combining the CDR3 with reference TRBV28 and TRBJ1-1 gives the whole variable domain DVKVTQSSRYLVKRTGEKVFLECVQDMDHENMFWYRQDPGLGLRLIYFSYDVKMKEKGDIPEGYSVSREKKERFSLILESASTNQTSMYLCASSFLPKGAFFGQGTRLTVV.

This sequence joins TRBV7-8 and TRBJ2-5; TRBD1 agrees at 8 bases. The CDR3 runs 17 residues. V lost 1 base, J lost 5 bases, and 12 bases stayed unmatched. Germline loops: CDR1 SGHVS, CDR2 FQNEAQ. The CDR3 DNA reads as TGTGCCAGCAGCTTAGGTGACAGGGGATGGAGTGGGGAGACCCAGTACTTC. Its protein is CASSLGDRGWSGETQYF.

This chain links TRBV11-2 with TRBJ1-3, with D possibly TRBD1 on 6 matching bases. V lost 8 bases and J lost 3, with 11 bases in between. Germline loops: CDR1 SGHAT, CDR2 FQNNGV. The CDR3 totals 13 residues. This CDR3 is CASRQGFGNTIYF. CDR3 DNA: TGTGCCAGCCGCCAGGGGTTTGGAAACACCATATATTTT.

V and J are TRBV5-8 and TRBJ2-1, with TRBD1 matching 8 bases. Germline V gene lookup returns CDR1 SGHTS and CDR2 YDEGEE. There are 13 residues in the CDR3. The trim removed 5 bases at V and 7 bases at J, leaving 5 bases unmatched. CDR3 in DNA: TGTGCCAGCAGTTACTACAGGGGGAATGAGCAGTTCTTC. Its protein is CASSYYRGNEQFF.